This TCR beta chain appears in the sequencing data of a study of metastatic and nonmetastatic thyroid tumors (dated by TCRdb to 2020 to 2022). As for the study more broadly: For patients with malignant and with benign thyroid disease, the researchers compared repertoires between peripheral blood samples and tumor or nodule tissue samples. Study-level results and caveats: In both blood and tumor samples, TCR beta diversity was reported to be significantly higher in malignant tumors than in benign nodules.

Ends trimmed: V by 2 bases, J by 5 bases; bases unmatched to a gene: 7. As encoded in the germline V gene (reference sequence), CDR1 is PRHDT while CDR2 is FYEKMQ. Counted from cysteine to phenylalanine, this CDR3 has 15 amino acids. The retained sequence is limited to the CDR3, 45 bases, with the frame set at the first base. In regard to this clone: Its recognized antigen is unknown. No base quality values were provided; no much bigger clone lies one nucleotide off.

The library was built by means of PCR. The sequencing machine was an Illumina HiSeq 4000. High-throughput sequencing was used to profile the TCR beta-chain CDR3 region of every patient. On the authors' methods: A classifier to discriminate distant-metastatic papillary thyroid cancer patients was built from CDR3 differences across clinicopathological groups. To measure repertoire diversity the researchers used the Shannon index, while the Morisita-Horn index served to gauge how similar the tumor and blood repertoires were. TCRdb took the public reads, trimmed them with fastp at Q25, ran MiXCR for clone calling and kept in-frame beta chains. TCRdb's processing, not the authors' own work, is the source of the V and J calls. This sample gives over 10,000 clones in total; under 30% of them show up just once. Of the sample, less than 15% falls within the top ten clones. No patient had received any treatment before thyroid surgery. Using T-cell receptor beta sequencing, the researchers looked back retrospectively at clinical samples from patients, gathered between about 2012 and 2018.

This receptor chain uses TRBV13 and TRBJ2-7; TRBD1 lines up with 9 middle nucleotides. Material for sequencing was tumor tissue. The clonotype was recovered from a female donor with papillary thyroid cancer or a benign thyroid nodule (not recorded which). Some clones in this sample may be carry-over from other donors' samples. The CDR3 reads CASSLYGDREDEQYF. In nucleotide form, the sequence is TGTGCCAGCAGCTTATATGGGGACAGGGAGGACGAGCAGTACTTC. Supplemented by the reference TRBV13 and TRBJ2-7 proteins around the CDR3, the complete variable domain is AAGVIQSPRHLIKEKRETATLKCYPIPRHDTVYWYQQGPGQDPQFLISFYEKMQSDKGSIPDRFSAQQFSDYHSELNMSSLELGDSALYFCASSLYGDREDEQYFGPGTRLTVT.